The source of this T cell receptor beta chain is a study of T cell responses to AZD1222 COVID-19 vaccine. Background on the study: Second-dose intervals of approximately 4 or approximately 12 weeks were pooled. Findings and caveats of the study: The study found Spike-specific TCR breadth and depth rose after two AZD1222 doses. There were vaccine-associated CD4 TCRs across spike, dominant at 160-218 and 743-854. Unmutated variant regions are reportedly the target of nearly half of TCRs that are spike-specific.

As concerns this clone: The target antigen is unknown.

CDR3 length: 15 amino acids. Germline V gene lookup returns CDR1 SGDLS and CDR2 YYNGEE. V was shortened by 4 bases and J by 6 bases, with 17 bases between the two germline ends. Produced via immunoSEQ multiplex PCR; TCRdb's table is partial and in-frame only. The table lists about 120,000 clones, around nine tenths of them singletons. The chain joins TRBV9 to TRBJ2-1, with D possibly matching TRBD1 (7 bases). The sequences come from peripheral blood, collected on day 0 of AZD1222 vaccination. This TCR was recovered from an adult in good health. This CDR3 reads CASSPQGGLGNEQFF. The CDR3 DNA follows: TGTGCCAGCAGCCCTCAGGGGGGACTGGGCAATGAGCAGTTCTTC.